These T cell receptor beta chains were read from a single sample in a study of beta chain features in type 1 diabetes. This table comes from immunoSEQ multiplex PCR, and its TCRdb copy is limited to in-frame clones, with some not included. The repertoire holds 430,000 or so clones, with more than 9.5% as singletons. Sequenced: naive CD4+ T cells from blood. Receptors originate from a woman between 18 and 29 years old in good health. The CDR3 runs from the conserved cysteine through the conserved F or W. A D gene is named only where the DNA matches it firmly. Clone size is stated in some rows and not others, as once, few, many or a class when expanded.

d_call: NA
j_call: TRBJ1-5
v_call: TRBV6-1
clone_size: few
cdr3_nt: TGTGCCAGCAGTGTTGCGCCGAGGACAGTTAGCAATCAGCCCCAGCATTTT
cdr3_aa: CASSVAPRTVSNQPQHF

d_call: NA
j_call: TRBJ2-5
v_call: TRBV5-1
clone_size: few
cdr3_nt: TGCGCCAGCAGCTTGGTGGCGGGGGCTCTTGCGGAGACCCAGTACTTC
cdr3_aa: CASSLVAGALAETQYF

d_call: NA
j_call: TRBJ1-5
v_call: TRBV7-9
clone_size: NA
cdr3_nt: TGTGCCAGCAGCTTCTATTATCAGCCCCAGCATTTT
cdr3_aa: CASSFYYQPQHF

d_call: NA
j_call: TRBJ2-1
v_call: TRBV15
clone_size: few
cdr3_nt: TGTGCCACCAGCAAGAGATTCTCCTACAATGAGCAGTTCTTC
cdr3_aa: CATSKRFSYNEQFF

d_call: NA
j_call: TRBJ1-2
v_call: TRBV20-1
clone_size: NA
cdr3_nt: TGCAGTGCTCTAGGGCCATATGGCTACACCTTC
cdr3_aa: CSALGPYGYTF

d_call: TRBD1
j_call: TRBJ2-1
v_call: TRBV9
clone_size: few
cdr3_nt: TGTGCCAGCAGCTTTAGGCCCGGGACAGACAATGAGCAGTTCTTC
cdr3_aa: CASSFRPGTDNEQFF

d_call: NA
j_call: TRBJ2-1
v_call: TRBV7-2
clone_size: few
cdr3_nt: TGTGCCAGCAGCTTGATCGGGGGCTCCTACAATGAGCAGTTCTTC
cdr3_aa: CASSLIGGSYNEQFF

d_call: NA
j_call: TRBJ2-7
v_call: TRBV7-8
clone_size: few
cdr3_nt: TGTGCCAGCAGCTTAGTGAAAGAGTCCTACGAGCAGTACTTC
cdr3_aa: CASSLVKESYEQYF

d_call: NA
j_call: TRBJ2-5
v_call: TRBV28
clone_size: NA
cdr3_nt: TGTGCCAGCAGTGTCACATCCGGGGCAAAAGAGACCCAGTACTTC
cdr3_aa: CASSVTSGAKETQYF

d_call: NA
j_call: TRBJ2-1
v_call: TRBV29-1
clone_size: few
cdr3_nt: TGCAGCGTTGCTAGGGGGGTCAATGAGCAGTTCTTC
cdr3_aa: CSVARGVNEQFF

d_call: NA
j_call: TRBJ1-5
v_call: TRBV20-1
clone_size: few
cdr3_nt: TGCAGGTACAGTCAGCCCCAGCATTTT
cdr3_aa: CRYSQPQHF

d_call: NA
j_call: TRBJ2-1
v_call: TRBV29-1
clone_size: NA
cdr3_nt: TGCAGCGTTGTAGGGCAGACCTCCTACAATGAGCAGTTCTTC
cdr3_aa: CSVVGQTSYNEQFF

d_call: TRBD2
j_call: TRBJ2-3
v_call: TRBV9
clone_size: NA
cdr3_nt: TGTGCCAGCAGCGTTGGGACTAGCGGGTGGTGGGATACGCAGTATTTT
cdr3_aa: CASSVGTSGWWDTQYF

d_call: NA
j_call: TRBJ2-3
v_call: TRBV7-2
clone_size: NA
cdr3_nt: TGTGCCAGCAGCTTAGGGCGGGGCACAGATACGCAGTATTTT
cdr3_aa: CASSLGRGTDTQYF

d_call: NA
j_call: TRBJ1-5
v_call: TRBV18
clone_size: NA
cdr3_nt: TGTGCCAGCTCACCTGGTCAGGGGCGTCAGCCCCAGCATTTT
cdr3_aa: CASSPGQGRQPQHF

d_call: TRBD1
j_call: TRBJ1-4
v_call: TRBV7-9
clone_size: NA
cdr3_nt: TGTGCCAGCAGCTCGGGACAGCCCAATGAAAAACTGTTTTTT
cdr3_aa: CASSSGQPNEKLFF

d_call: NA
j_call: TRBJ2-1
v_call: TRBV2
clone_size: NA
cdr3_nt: TGTGCCAGCAGTTCTTACAATGAGCAGTTCTTC
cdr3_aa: CASSSYNEQFF

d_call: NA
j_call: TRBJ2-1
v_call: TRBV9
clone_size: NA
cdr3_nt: TGTGCCAGCAGCGTAGGTGAGGGGCGAAGTCTCTCGGGAACCAGTGAGCAGTTCTTC
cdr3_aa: CASSVGEGRSLSGTSEQFF

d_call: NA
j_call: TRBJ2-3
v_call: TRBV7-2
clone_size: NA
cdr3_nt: TGTGCCAGCAGCTTAGTGTCTAGCGGCACAGATACGCAGTATTTT
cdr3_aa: CASSLVSSGTDTQYF

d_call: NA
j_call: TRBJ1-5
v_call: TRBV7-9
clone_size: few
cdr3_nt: TGTGCCAGCAGCCCCTTAGGTCCCGGCCAGCCCCAGCATTTT
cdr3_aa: CASSPLGPGQPQHF

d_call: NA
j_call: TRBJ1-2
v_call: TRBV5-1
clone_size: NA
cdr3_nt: TGCGCCAGCAGCTTACGGGGAAACTATGGCTACACCTTC
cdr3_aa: CASSLRGNYGYTF

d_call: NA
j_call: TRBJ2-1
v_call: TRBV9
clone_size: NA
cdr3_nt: TGTGCCAGCAGCGTATATTCCCCGGGGGAGCAGTTCTTC
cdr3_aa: CASSVYSPGEQFF

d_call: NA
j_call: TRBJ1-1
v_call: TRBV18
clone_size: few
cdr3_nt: TGTGCCAGCTCCGTAGGGAGACGGTGGGAAGCTTTCTTT
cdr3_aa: CASSVGRRWEAFF

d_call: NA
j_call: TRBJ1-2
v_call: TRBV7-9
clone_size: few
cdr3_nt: TGTGCCAGCAGCTTAAGCCAGGCGAACTATGGCTACACCTTC
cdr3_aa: CASSLSQANYGYTF

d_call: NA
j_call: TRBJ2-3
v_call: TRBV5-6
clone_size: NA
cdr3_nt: TGTGCCAGCAGCTTGCCCTCAGATACGCAGTATTTT
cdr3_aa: CASSLPSDTQYF

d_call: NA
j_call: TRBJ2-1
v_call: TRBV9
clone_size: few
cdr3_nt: TGTGCCAGCAGCGTAGGGACAGCCCCCAGGGAGCAGTTCTTC
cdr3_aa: CASSVGTAPREQFF

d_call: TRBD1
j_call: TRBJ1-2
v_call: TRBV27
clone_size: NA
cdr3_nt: TGTGCCAGCAGTTCGATCGACAGGGGCGACGGCTACACCTTC
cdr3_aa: CASSSIDRGDGYTF

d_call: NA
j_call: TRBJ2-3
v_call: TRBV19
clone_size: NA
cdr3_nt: TGTGCCAGTAGTATTCTGGCTTCTTCTCGCACAGATACGCAGTATTTT
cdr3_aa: CASSILASSRTDTQYF

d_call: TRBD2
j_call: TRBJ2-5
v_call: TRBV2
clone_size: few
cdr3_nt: TGTGCCAGCAGTGAAGGGACTAGCGGCCCTCCGTACTTC
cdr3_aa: CASSEGTSGPPYF

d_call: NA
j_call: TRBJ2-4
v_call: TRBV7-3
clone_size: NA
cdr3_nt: TGTGCCAGCAGCTTAGAACCCCTTCTAGCCAAAAACATTCAGTACTTC
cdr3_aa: CASSLEPLLAKNIQYF

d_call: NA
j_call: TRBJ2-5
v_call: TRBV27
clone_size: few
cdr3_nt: TGTGCCAGCAGTTTCAATCCAGGAGGAGAGACCCAGTACTTC
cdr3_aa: CASSFNPGGETQYF

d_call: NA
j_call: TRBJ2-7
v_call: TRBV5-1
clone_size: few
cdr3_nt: TGCGCCAGCAGTATGACGGGTAGCTCCTACGAGCAGTACTTC
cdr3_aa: CASSMTGSSYEQYF

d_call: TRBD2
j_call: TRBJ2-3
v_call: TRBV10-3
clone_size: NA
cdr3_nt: TGTGCCATCAGTGCGAGCGGGGCTAGCACAGATACGCAGTATTTT
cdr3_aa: CAISASGASTDTQYF

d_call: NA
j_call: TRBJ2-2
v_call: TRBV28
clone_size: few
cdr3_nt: TGTGCGAGTTGGGGAACCACCGGGGAGCTGTTTTTT
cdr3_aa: CASWGTTGELFF

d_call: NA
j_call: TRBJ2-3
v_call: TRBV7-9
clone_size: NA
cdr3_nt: TGTGCCAGCAGCCCAAGCGGTGTAGATACGCAGTATTTT
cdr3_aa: CASSPSGVDTQYF

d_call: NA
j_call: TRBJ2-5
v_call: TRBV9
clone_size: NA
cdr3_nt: TGTGCCAGCAGCGTAGCAGGGTTGGAGACCCAGTACTTC
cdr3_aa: CASSVAGLETQYF

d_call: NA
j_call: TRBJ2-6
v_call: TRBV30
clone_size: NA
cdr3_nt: TGTGCCTGGAGTGTGTCTCGCACCCTCGGCTCTGGGGCCAACGTCCTGACTTTC
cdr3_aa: CAWSVSRTLGSGANVLTF

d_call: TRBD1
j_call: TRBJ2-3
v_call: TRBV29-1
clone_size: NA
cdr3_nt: TGCAGCGTTGCCCCGACAGGGGGCTTGACAGATACGCAGTATTTT
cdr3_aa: CSVAPTGGLTDTQYF

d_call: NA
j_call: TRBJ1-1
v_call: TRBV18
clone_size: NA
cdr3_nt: TGTGCCAGCTCGACCGGATGGAGAAACACTGAAGCTTTCTTT
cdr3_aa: CASSTGWRNTEAFF

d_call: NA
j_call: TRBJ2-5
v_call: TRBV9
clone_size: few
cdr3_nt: TGTGCCAGCAGCGTAGTTTCAGGGGTTGGGACCCAGTACTTC
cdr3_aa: CASSVVSGVGTQYF

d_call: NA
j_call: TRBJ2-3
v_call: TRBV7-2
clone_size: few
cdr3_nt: TGTGCCAGCAGCTTAGGCCCTAGCGCACGCACAGATACGCAGTATTTT
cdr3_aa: CASSLGPSARTDTQYF

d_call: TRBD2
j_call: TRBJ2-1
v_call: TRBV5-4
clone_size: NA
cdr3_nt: TGTGCCAGCAGCCCTACGACTAGCGGGGGGGCCCGCTCCTACAATGAGCAGTTCTTC
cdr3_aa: CASSPTTSGGARSYNEQFF

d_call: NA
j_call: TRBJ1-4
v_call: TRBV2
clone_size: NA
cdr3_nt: TGTGCCAGCAGTGACAGGGGTTGGGGAAAACTGTTTTTT
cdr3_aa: CASSDRGWGKLFF

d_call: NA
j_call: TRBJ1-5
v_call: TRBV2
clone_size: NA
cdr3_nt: TGTGCCAGCAGTCCCGAGGGGTATCAGCCCCAGCATTTT
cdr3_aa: CASSPEGYQPQHF

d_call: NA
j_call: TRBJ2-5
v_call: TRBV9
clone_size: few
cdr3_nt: TGTGCCAGCAGCCCATCCGGGACAAGACAAGAGACCCAGTACTTC
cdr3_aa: CASSPSGTRQETQYF

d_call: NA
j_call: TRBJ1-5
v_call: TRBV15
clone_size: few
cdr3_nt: TGTGCCACCAGCAGAGTCTTAAGTCAGCCCCAGCATTTT
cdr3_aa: CATSRVLSQPQHF

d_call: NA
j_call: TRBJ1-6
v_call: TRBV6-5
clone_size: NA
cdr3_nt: TGTGCCAGCAGCACCACAGGGTATAAGTCACCCCTCCACTTT
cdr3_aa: CASSTTGYKSPLHF

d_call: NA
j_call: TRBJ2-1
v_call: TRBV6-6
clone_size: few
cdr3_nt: TGTGCCAGCAGTCTCAGTAGCAATGAGCAGTTCTTC
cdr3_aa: CASSLSSNEQFF

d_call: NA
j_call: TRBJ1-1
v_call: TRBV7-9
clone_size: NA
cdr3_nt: TGTGCCAGCAGCCGGACGACATTGAACACTGAAGCTTTCTTT
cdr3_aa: CASSRTTLNTEAFF

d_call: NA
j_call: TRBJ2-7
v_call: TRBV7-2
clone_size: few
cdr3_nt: TGTGCCAGCAGCTCTGAGCGAAAGACCTACGAGCAGTACTTC
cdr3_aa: CASSSERKTYEQYF